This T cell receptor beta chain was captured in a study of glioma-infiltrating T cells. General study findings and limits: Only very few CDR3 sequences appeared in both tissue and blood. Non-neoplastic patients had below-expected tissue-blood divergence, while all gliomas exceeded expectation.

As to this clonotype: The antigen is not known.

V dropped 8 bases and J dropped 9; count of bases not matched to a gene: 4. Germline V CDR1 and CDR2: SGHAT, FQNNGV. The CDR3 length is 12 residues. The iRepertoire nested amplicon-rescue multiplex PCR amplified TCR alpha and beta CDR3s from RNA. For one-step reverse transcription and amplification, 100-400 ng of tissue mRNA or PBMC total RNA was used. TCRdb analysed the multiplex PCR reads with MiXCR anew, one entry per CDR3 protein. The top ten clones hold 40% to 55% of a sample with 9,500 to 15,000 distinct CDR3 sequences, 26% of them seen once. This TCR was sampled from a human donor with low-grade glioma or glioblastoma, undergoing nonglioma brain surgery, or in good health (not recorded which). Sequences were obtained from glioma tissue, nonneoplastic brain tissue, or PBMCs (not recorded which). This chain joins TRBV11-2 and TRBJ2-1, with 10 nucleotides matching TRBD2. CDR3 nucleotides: TGTGCCAGCCTAGCGGGAGTGGGTGAGCAGTTCTTC. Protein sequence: CASLAGVGEQFF. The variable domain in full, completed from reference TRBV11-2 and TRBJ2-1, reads EAGVAQSPRYKIIEKRQSVAFWCNPISGHATLYWYQQILGQGPKLLIQFQNNGVVDDSQLPKDRFSAERLKGVDSTLKIQPAKLEDSAVYLCASLAGVGEQFFGPGTRLTVL.